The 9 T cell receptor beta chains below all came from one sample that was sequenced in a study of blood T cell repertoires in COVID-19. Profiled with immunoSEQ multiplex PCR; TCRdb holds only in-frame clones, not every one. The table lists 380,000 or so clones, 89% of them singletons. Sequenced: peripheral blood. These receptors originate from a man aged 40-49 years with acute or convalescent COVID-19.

In DNA form, the CDR3 reads TGCGCCAGCAGCCGAGAAATGAAGACTAGCGGGAGGGCAGATACGCAGTATTTT. Its protein product is CASSREMKTSGRADTQYF. This sequence joins TRBV5-1 and TRBJ2-3; 14 bases agree with TRBD2. The CDR3 loop spans 18 amino acids. Trimming took 4 bases from V and 4 from J; bases not matched to a gene: 11. CDR1 SGHRS and CDR2 YFSETQ come from the germline V gene.

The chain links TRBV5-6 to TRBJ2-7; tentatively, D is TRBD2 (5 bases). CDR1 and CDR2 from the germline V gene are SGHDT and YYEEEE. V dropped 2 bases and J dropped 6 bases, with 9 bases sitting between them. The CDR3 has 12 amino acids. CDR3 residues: CASSFGRVEQYF. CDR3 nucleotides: TGTGCCAGCAGCTTCGGGCGGGTCGAGCAGTACTTC.

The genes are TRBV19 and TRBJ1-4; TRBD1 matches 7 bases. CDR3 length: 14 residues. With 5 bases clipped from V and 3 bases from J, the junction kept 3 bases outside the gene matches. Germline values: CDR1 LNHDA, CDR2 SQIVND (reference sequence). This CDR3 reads CASSGTDSNEKLFF. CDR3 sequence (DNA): TGTGCCAGTAGTGGGACAGACTCTAATGAAAAACTGTTTTTT. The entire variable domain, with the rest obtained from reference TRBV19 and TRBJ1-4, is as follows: DGGITQSPKYLFRKEGQNVTLSCEQNLNHDAMYWYRQDPGQGLRLIYYSQIVNDFQKGDIAEGYSVSREKKESFPLTVTSAQKNPTAFYLCASSGTDSNEKLFFGSGTQLSVL.

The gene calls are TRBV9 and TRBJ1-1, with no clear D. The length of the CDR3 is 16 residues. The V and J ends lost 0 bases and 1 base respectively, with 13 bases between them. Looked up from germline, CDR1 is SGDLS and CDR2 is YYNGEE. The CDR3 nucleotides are TGTGCCAGCAGCGTAGGAACGGGTGGCGGGAACACTGAAGCTTTCTTT. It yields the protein CASSVGTGGGNTEAFF.

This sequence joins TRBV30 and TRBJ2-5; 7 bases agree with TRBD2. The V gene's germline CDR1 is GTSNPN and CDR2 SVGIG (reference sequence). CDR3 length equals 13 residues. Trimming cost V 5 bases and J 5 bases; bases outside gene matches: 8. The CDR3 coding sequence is TGTGCCTGGTCCAGGGAGGGTCCGGAGACCCAGTACTTC. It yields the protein CAWSREGPETQYF.

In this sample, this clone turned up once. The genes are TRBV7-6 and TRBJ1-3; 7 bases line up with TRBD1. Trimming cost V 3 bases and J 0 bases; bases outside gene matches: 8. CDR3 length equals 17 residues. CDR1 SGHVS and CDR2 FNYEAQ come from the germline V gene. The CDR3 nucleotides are TGTGCCAGCAGCTTCGATCAGGGGGGAATCTCTGGAAACACCATATATTTT. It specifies CASSFDQGGISGNTIYF.

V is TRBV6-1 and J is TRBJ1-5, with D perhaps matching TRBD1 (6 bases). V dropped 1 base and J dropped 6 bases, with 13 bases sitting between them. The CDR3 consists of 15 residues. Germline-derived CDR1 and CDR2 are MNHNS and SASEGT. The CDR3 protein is CASSEEGGRGQPQHF. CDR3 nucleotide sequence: TGTGCCAGCAGTGAAGAGGGGGGGCGCGGTCAGCCCCAGCATTTT.

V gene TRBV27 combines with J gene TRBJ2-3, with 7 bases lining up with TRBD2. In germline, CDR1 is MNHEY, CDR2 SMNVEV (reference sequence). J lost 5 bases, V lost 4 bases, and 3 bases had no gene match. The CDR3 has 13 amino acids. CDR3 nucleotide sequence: TGTGCCAGCAGTTCCGGGGGGTTAGATACGCAGTATTTT. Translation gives CASSSGGLDTQYF.

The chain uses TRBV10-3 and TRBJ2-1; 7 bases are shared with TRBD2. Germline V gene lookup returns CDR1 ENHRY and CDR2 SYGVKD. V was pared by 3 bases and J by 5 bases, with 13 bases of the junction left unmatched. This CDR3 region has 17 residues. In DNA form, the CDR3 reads TGTGCCATCAGTGAAGTAGTGGATCGGCGGGAGAACAATGAGCAGTTCTTC. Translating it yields CAISEVVDRRENNEQFF.